This T cell receptor beta chain is drawn from a study of beta chain features in type 1 diabetes. Study results and caveats: PCR might pick shorter templates more often, in the same way for patients and controls. Type 1 diabetes patients showed fewer insertions and more deletions at VDJ junctions. Small HLA sub-analyses could not settle whether HLA shapes TCRB rearrangement. Among patients with Type 1 diabetes, TCRB CDR3s were moderately but significantly shorter in every one of the four CD4+ subsets.

There are a few counts of this clone. What it recognizes is unknown. All sorted populations exceeded 98% purity. V lost 2 bases to trimming and J lost 3 bases, with 8 bases between them. From germline, CDR1 is SGHRS and CDR2 YFSETQ. The CDR3 consists of 14 residues. The whole isolated RNA underwent reverse transcription, so sequencing captured expressed TCRB transcripts. The repertoire was sequenced with immunoSEQ multiplex PCR; TCRdb's copy has only in-frame clones and lacks some. The table includes around 310,000 clones, 13% detected once. The source of this sequence is a woman under 30 with type 1 diabetes. The rearrangement uses TRBV5-1 and TRBJ2-2; D may be TRBD1 (6 bases). The sequenced material came from naive CD4+ T cells from blood. The CDR3 nucleotides are TGCGCCAGCAGCTTCCCAGGGGACACCGGGGAGCTGTTTTTT. Encoded protein: CASSFPGDTGELFF.